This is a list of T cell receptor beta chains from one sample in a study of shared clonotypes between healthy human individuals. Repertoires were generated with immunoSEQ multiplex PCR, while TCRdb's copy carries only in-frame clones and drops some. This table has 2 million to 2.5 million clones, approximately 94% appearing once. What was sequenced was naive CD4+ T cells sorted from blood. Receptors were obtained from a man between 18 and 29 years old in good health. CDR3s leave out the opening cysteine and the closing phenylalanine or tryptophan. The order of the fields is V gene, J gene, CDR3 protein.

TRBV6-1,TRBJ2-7,ASSRQADSYEQY
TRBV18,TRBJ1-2,ASSPRDINYGYT
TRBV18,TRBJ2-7,ASSPGLAGAIYEQY
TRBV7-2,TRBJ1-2,ASSVYGHYGYT
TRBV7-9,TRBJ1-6,ASSLGQINSPLH
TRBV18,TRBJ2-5,ASSPQTGTAETQY
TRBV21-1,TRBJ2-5,ASTHRATQY
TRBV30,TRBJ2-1,AWSGTGQF
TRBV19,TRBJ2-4,ASSIFSGDKNIQY
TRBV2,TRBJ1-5,ASSGTGATQPQH
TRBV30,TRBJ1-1,AWFPQGVNTEAF
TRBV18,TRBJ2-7,ASSPQGGTYEQY
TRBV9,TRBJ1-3,ASSPNWGMGNTIY
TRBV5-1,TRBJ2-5,ASSYTGVSQETQY
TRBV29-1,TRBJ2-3,SVMQKSTDTQY
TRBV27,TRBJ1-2,ASSLRQGRLYGYT